The 8 T cell receptor beta chains presented below share a single source sample, sequenced in a study of OX40 agonist ivuxolimab in advanced cancers. Using immunoSEQ multiplex PCR, the repertoire was profiled, and TCRdb retains in-frame clones only, with some absent. Among 65,000 to 95,000 clones listed, roughly 88% were seen once. The sample here was CD4+ or CD8+ T cells sorted from blood, taken in a trial of the OX40 agonist ivuxolimab. Every receptor here comes from an adult with an advanced solid tumor such as melanoma, head and neck, liver or kidney cancer.

This chain uses TRBV19 with TRBJ1-2, with D hard to call. The CDR3 spans 11 residues. Germline-derived CDR1 and CDR2 are LNHDA and SQIVND (reference sequence). V was clipped by 6 bases and J by 5 bases, with 7 bases between them. CDR3 bases: TGTGCCAGTAGCGAGCCTTATGGCTACACCTTC. This gives the protein CASSEPYGYTF.

The sample holds a few counts of this clone. The chain joins TRBV19 to TRBJ1-4; tentative D call: TRBD1 (5 bases). Germline V lookup: CDR1 LNHDA, CDR2 SQIVND (reference sequence). The V gene lost 6 bases and the J gene lost 4 bases, with 9 bases spanning the gap. The CDR3 is 13 amino acids. The CDR3, as DNA: TGTGCCAGTAGGGGGCTGGTTAATGAAAAACTGTTTTTT. It encodes CASRGLVNEKLFF. The full variable domain, rest sourced from reference TRBV19 and TRBJ1-4, is DGGITQSPKYLFRKEGQNVTLSCEQNLNHDAMYWYRQDPGQGLRLIYYSQIVNDFQKGDIAEGYSVSREKKESFPLTVTSAQKNPTAFYLCASRGLVNEKLFFGSGTQLSVL.

The gene calls are TRBV7-8 and TRBJ1-4; 9 bases match TRBD1. The CDR3 length is 14 residues. The ends lost 4 bases at V and 8 bases at J; junction bases unmatched: 5. Germline CDR1 reads SGHVS; CDR2 reads FQNEAQ. The CDR3 reads CASSSGQGYEKLFF. CDR3 nucleotides: TGTGCCAGCAGCTCGGGACAGGGCTACGAAAAACTGTTTTTT.

V is TRBV18 and J is TRBJ2-7, with 11 bases aligning to TRBD2. Germline-derived CDR1 and CDR2 are KGHSH and LQKENI. The CDR3 totals 14 residues. The trim removed 5 bases at V and 6 bases at J, leaving 6 bases unmatched. CDR3 loop: CASSVSGGASEQYF. The CDR3 DNA reads as TGTGCCAGCTCAGTTAGCGGGGGGGCCTCCGAGCAGTACTTC.

V and J are TRBV29-1 and TRBJ2-5, with unresolved D. V shed 4 bases and J shed 2 bases, with 8 bases lying between them. The CDR3 extends over 12 amino acids. The germline V gene has CDR1 SQVTM and CDR2 ANQGSEA. As DNA, the CDR3 is TGCAGCGTTGGTTTCCTTCAAGAGACCCAGTACTTC. It is translated as CSVGFLQETQYF. Based on the CDR3 plus reference TRBV29-1 and TRBJ2-5, the full variable domain is SAVISQKPSRDICQRGTSLTIQCQVDSQVTMMFWYRQQPGQSLTLIATANQGSEATYESGFVIDKFPISRPNLTFSTLTVSNMSPEDSSIYLCSVGFLQETQYFGPGTRLLVL.

V and J are TRBV7-2 and TRBJ2-7; TRBD1 is a possible D gene (6 bases). The V gene's germline CDR1 is SGHTA and CDR2 FQGNSA. There are 14 residues in the CDR3. V dropped 4 bases and J dropped 12 bases, with 22 bases sitting between them. CDR3 region: CASSSPRTAGRTYF. The CDR3, as DNA: TGTGCCAGCAGCTCCCCACGGACAGCCGGAAGAACGTACTTC.

This chain uses TRBV7-9 with TRBJ2-5; D uncertain. The CDR3 contains 13 residues. Germline V gene data show CDR1 as SEHNR and CDR2 as FQNEAQ (reference sequence). V lost 3 bases and J lost 2, with 7 bases in between. As DNA, the CDR3 is TGTGCCAGCAGCTTCGCCTTTCAAGAGACCCAGTACTTC. It yields the protein CASSFAFQETQYF.

The genes are TRBV10-1 and TRBJ2-1; D possibly corresponds to TRBD2 (7 bases). Trimming took 0 bases from V and 2 from J, leaving 11 bases between them. CDR3 size: 16 residues. The germline V gene encodes CDR1 WNHNN and CDR2 SYGVQD (reference sequence). In DNA, the CDR3 is TGCGCCAGCAGTGAGTCAAGGCGGGGGCCCTACAATGAGCAGTTCTTC. This gives the protein CASSESRRGPYNEQFF.